One and the same sample provided the 24 T cell receptor beta chains below, sequenced in a study of T cell repertoires in cytomegalovirus infection. Their antigens remain unidentified. Each CDR3 protein is one row after TCRdb ran MiXCR on the reads. The sample shows hundreds of thousands of distinct CDR3 sequences, under 35% of them seen only once. Sample: cultured PBMCs, taken from culture after CMV antigen stimulation. Every receptor here comes from a human donor in good health (CMV status not recorded). Some clones in this sample may be carry-over from other donors' samples.

This clonotype came up many times. J is TRBJ1-2 and V is TRBV7-8; 8 bases agree with TRBD1. The junction had 2 bases not matched to a gene; V was cut back by 0 bases and J by 2 bases. This CDR3 comprises 15 residues. Germline CDR1 is SGHVS and CDR2 is FQNEAQ. In nucleotides, the CDR3 is TGTGCCAGCAGCTTAGCCGGACAGGGAAACTATGGCTACACCTTC. Translating gives CASSLAGQGNYGYTF.

The chain is built from TRBV12-3 or TRBV12-4 and TRBJ2-5, with a tentative D call TRBD2 (5 bases). Trimming shortened V by 5 bases and J by 1 base, and 8 bases separated the two germline ends. The CDR3 totals 13 residues. This CDR3 reads CASSPSIQETQYF. The CDR3 DNA reads as TGTGCCAGCAGTCCTAGCATCCAAGAGACCCAGTACTTC.

This clonotype was counted between two and nine times. V and J are TRBV11-3 and TRBJ2-5; D possibly matches TRBD1 or TRBD2 (5 bases each). Trimming pared 1 base from V and 4 bases from J, leaving 22 bases between. The germline CDR1 and CDR2 sequences are SGHNT and YENEEA. There are 18 residues in the CDR3. The CDR3 loop reads CASSLGGTFTPDGETQYF. The CDR3 nucleotides read TGTGCCAGCAGCTTAGGGGGGACCTTTACCCCCGATGGAGAGACCCAGTACTTC.

The rearrangement links TRBV24-1 to TRBJ2-7; 7 bases agree with TRBD1. The CDR3 totals 16 residues. CDR1 and CDR2 (germline): KGHDR, SFDVKD. V gave up 7 bases and J gave up 0 bases; unmatched junction bases: 11. The CDR3 sequence is CATRSRGRKSSYEQYF. Written as DNA, the CDR3 is TGTGCCACCAGGTCAAGGGGGCGTAAAAGCTCCTACGAGCAGTACTTC.

V gene TRBV10-3 combines with J gene TRBJ2-7; TRBD2 might be the D (5 bases). Trimming shortened V by 10 bases and J by 0 bases, and 13 bases separated the two germline ends. The CDR3 sequence is 13 residues long. Per germline, CDR1 ENHRY and CDR2 SYGVKD. This chain's CDR3 is CATIASSSYEQYF. The CDR3, as DNA: TGTGCCACTATAGCGTCGAGCTCCTACGAGCAGTACTTC.

The chain has TRBV4-2 and TRBJ2-7; no clear D. CDR1 is LGHNA and CDR2 is YNFKEQ in the germline V gene. The CDR3 extends over 16 amino acids. V lost 0 bases and J 2 bases, leaving 14 bases between the germline ends. CDR3 in amino acids: CASSQDGTPQAYEQYF. Here the CDR3 DNA reads TGTGCCAGCAGCCAAGATGGAACTCCCCAAGCCTACGAGCAGTACTTC.

The chain is built from TRBV27 and TRBJ2-7, with D possibly being TRBD1 (5 bases). V was pared by 5 bases and J by 6 bases, with 14 bases between. Germline CDR1 is MNHEY and CDR2 is SMNVEV (reference sequence). The CDR3 contains 13 residues. In DNA, the CDR3 is TGTGCCAGCAGTCCGACGTCAGGGTTCGAGCAGTACTTC. Its protein is CASSPTSGFEQYF.

This clonotype was seen once. The chain links TRBV9 to TRBJ2-3; TRBD2 agrees at 7 bases. CDR3 length: 17 residues. Germline CDR1 reads SGDLS; CDR2 reads YYNGEE. J gave up 4 bases and V 4 bases, and 15 bases lay outside the gene matches. In nucleotides, the CDR3 is TGTGCCAGCAGCCCTCCGGCGGGGGAGGGCCGCCCAGATACGCAGTATTTT. Amino acid sequence: CASSPPAGEGRPDTQYF.

This clonotype has only a few counts. V usage is TRBV19 and J usage is TRBJ2-7; D perhaps matches TRBD2 (6 bases). The germline V and J ends were trimmed by 1 base and 2 bases, with 12 bases remaining between them. The CDR3 is 15 amino acids. CDR1 and CDR2 from the germline V gene are LNHDA and SQIVND (reference sequence). Here the CDR3 DNA reads TGTGCCAGTAGTATAGGGCGGGCGGGGACCTACGAGCAGTACTTC. Protein: CASSIGRAGTYEQYF.

The V gene is TRBV20-1, the J gene TRBJ1-2; no clear D. Germline V lookup: CDR1 DFQATT, CDR2 SNEGSKA (reference sequence). The CDR3 totals 15 residues. Trimming took 5 bases from V and 2 from J, leaving 18 bases between them. The CDR3 DNA reads as TGCAGTGCTGGCTCCTACCGAAGGGAAAACTATGGCTACACCTTC. This gives the protein CSAGSYRRENYGYTF.

This clonotype was recorded many times. The chain's CDR3 is CASSLLSGNTIYF. CDR3 nucleotide sequence: TGTGCCAGCAGTTTACTCTCTGGAAACACCATATATTTT. The chain recombines TRBV28 with TRBJ1-3; D gene uncertain. V was shortened by 2 bases and J by 0 bases, with 2 bases between the two germline ends. The CDR3 length is 13 residues. Germline assignment: CDR1 MDHEN and CDR2 SYDVKM.

This clonotype was detected ten times or more. The genes are TRBV9 and TRBJ2-3; a possible D gene is TRBD1 (5 bases). Germline V gene data show CDR1 as SGDLS and CDR2 as YYNGEE. The V and J ends lost 4 bases and 2 bases respectively, with 8 bases between them. There are 13 residues in the CDR3. CDR3 bases: TGTGCCAGCAGCAAGACAGCCACAGATACGCAGTATTTT. Amino acid sequence: CASSKTATDTQYF.

This clonotype was counted a single time. The chain links TRBV28 to TRBJ2-3; no definite D call. The CDR3 has 13 residues. V lost 5 bases, J lost 5 bases, and 11 bases lay in between. CDR1 is MDHEN and CDR2 is SYDVKM in the germline V gene. The chain's CDR3 is CASSLKAIDTQYF. The CDR3 region has the DNA TGTGCCAGCAGTCTCAAAGCGATAGATACGCAGTATTTT.

The chain recombines TRBV28 with TRBJ2-7; no definite D call. V lost 5 bases, J lost 11 bases, and 22 bases lay in between. Germline lookup yields CDR1 MDHEN and CDR2 SYDVKM. The CDR3 sequence is 14 residues long. This CDR3 reads CASSPPTVRPREYF. CDR3 coding DNA: TGTGCCAGCAGTCCCCCGACCGTCCGCCCGCGCGAGTACTTC.

This clonotype was seen a few times. V gene TRBV6-5 combines with J gene TRBJ1-1; D perhaps matches TRBD1 (5 bases). Looked up from germline, CDR1 is MNHEY and CDR2 is SVGAGI. Trimming left V 2 bases short and J 5 bases short, with 12 bases between. The CDR3 spans 14 residues. The CDR3: CASSYMPGRTEAFF. The CDR3 nucleotides read TGTGCCAGCAGTTACATGCCGGGGCGGACTGAAGCTTTCTTT.

The table lists this clonotype with many counts. The chain is built from TRBV7-8 and TRBJ1-1; D not certain. V was pared by 6 bases and J by 0 bases, with 8 bases between. The CDR3 has 13 residues. CDR1 and CDR2 (germline): SGHVS, FQNEAQ. DNA for the CDR3: TGTGCCAGCAGGAGGAAGATGAACACTGAAGCTTTCTTT. Its translation: CASRRKMNTEAFF.

This clonotype showed up just a few times. The chain combines TRBV7-2 with TRBJ2-7, with 11 bases identical to TRBD1. The ends lost 6 bases at V and 3 bases at J; junction bases unmatched: 7. This CDR3 is 15 amino acids long. Germline-derived CDR1 and CDR2 are SGHTA and FQGNSA. The CDR3 sequence is CASSLAGQGGYEQYF. CDR3 coding DNA: TGTGCCAGCAGTTTGGCGGGACAGGGGGGCTACGAGCAGTACTTC. Filled out from reference TRBV7-2 and TRBJ2-7, the complete variable domain reads GAGVSQSPSNKVTEKGKDVELRCDPISGHTALYWYRQSLGQGLEFLIYFQGNSAPDKSGLPSDRFSAERTGGSVSTLTIQRTQQEDSAVYLCASSLAGQGGYEQYFGPGTRLTVT.

The chain couples TRBV7-9 to TRBJ2-2; 7 bases fit TRBD1. V trimming: 5 bases; J trimming: 2 bases; junction bases outside the gene matches: 5. Germline loops: CDR1 SEHNR, CDR2 FQNEAQ (reference sequence). This CDR3 comprises 15 residues. The chain's CDR3 is CASSLRDSNTGELFF. For the CDR3, the DNA is TGTGCCAGCAGCCTAAGGGACAGCAACACCGGGGAGCTGTTTTTT.

The rearrangement joins TRBV10-3 to TRBJ1-1, with 7 nucleotides matching TRBD1. V lost 5 bases to trimming and J lost 4 bases; unmatched junction nucleotides: 4. CDR3 size: 13 residues. The germline CDR1 and CDR2 sequences are ENHRY and SYGVKD. The CDR3 coding sequence is TGTGCCATCAGTACAGGGGAAGGCACTGAAGCTTTCTTT. Translated, it gives CAISTGEGTEAFF.

The chain employs TRBV12-5 and TRBJ1-4, with TRBD1 as a possible D gene (6 bases). There are 12 residues in the CDR3. Trimming removed 1 base at V and 16 bases at J, with 13 bases between. Germline V gene sequence: CDR1 LGHNT, CDR2 FRNRAP. The CDR3 is CASGLDTGTPFF. Written as DNA, the CDR3 is TGTGCTAGTGGTTTGGATACCGGGACACCGTTTTTT. Full variable domain (missing parts from reference TRBV12-5 and TRBJ1-4): DARVTQTPRHKVTEMGQEVTMRCQPILGHNTVFWYRQTMMQGLELLAYFRNRAPLDDSGMPKDRFSAEMPDATLATLKIQPSEPRDSAVYFCASGLDTGTPFFGSGTQLSVL.

The table lists this clonotype with many counts. This chain joins TRBV7-8 and TRBJ1-2; 7 bases are a match to TRBD1. V trimming: 5 bases; J trimming: 4 bases; junction bases outside the gene matches: 10. The length of the CDR3 is 15 residues. Germline V gene data show CDR1 as SGHVS and CDR2 as FQNEAQ. The CDR3 nucleotides read TGTGCCAGCAGCCCAGACAGGGTACCCTTCTATGGCTACACCTTC. Protein product: CASSPDRVPFYGYTF.

This clonotype was observed a handful of times. The rearrangement joins TRBV7-6 to TRBJ1-4; 7 bases map to TRBD1. The ends lost 5 bases at V and 4 bases at J; junction bases unmatched: 7. This CDR3 is 15 amino acids long. Germline loops: CDR1 SGHVS, CDR2 FNYEAQ. CDR3 protein: CASSNRQGRNEKLFF. The CDR3 DNA reads TGTGCCAGCAGCAATCGACAGGGCCGTAATGAAAAACTGTTTTTT.

The V and J genes are TRBV20-1 and TRBJ2-7; D possibly uses TRBD1 or TRBD2 (5 bases each). Germline-derived CDR1 and CDR2 are DFQATT and SNEGSKA (reference sequence). The CDR3 spans 13 residues. The ends were cut back, 3 bases at V and 0 bases at J, with 9 bases in the middle. This chain's CDR3 is CSASGDPSYEQYF. CDR3 DNA: TGCAGTGCTAGTGGGGACCCCTCCTACGAGCAGTACTTC.

A few counts support this clonotype. CDR3 in DNA: TGTGCCAGCAGCTCGGACCGGGACAGGGGAACGGGTCAGCCCCAGCATTTT. This encodes CASSSDRDRGTGQPQHF. The rearrangement uses TRBV5-6 and TRBJ1-5, with TRBD1 matching 10 bases. Germline loops: CDR1 SGHDT, CDR2 YYEEEE. The CDR3 totals 17 residues. V was pared by 3 bases and J by 6 bases, with 12 bases of the junction left unmatched. Drawing the rest from reference TRBV5-6 and TRBJ1-5, the complete variable domain is DAGVTQSPTHLIKTRGQQVTLRCSPKSGHDTVSWYQQALGQGPQFIFQYYEEEERQRGNFPDRFSGHQFPNYSSELNVNALLLGDSALYLCASSSDRDRGTGQPQHFGDGTRLSIL.